The 14 T cell receptor beta chains given below trace back to one sample, sequenced in a study of shared T cell receptors in the human thymus. TCRdb's table, derived via immunoSEQ multiplex PCR, lists solely in-frame clones and lacks some. The table shows some 760,000 clones, with approximately 83% occurring only once. Another study also made use of these data, one on human thymus T cells.

Sequencing was carried out using thymocytes. The receptors were gathered from a girl under three years old with a congenital heart defect.

The rearrangement uses TRBV9 and TRBJ2-1; 13 bases align to TRBD2. The CDR3 has 19 amino acids. The germline V gene encodes CDR1 SGDLS and CDR2 YYNGEE. Trimming at V came to 0 bases and at J to 0 bases, leaving 6 bases not matched to a gene. This CDR3 is CASSVGGTSGAPSYNEQFF. In DNA, the CDR3 is TGTGCCAGCAGCGTAGGTGGGACTAGCGGGGCCCCCTCCTACAATGAGCAGTTCTTC.

Written as DNA, the CDR3 is TGTGCCAGCGAGGGCCAGGGAGGCTCTGGAAACACCATATATTTT. Translated, it gives CASEGQGGSGNTIYF. This sequence joins TRBV6-5 and TRBJ1-3, with a weak D call TRBD1 (5 bases). CDR1 is MNHEY, CDR2 SVGAGI, per germline. This CDR3 contains 15 residues. V shed 8 bases and J shed 0 bases, with 14 bases lying between them.

V usage is TRBV19 and J usage is TRBJ2-3; possible D gene TRBD1, 6 bases. Germline V gene data show CDR1 as LNHDA and CDR2 as SQIVND (reference sequence). The V end was cut by 7 bases, the J end by 2 bases, with 16 bases between. The CDR3 extends over 15 amino acids. Written as DNA, the CDR3 is TGTGCCAGTACACCCGGACAGTTTGACACAGATACGCAGTATTTT. Its protein product is CASTPGQFDTDTQYF. Filled out from reference TRBV19 and TRBJ2-3, the complete variable domain reads DGGITQSPKYLFRKEGQNVTLSCEQNLNHDAMYWYRQDPGQGLRLIYYSQIVNDFQKGDIAEGYSVSREKKESFPLTVTSAQKNPTAFYLCASTPGQFDTDTQYFGPGTRLTVL.

The chain joins TRBV27 to TRBJ1-1; D gene ambiguous. CDR3 length: 16 residues. Germline V CDR1 and CDR2: MNHEY, SMNVEV (reference sequence). Trimming stripped 3 bases from V and 2 bases from J, with 16 bases between. CDR3 DNA sequence: TGTGCCAGCAGTTTCGAGGGCCGTTTCTTTAACACTGAAGCTTTCTTT. As protein: CASSFEGRFFNTEAFF.

The chain joins TRBV12-5 to TRBJ2-5, with D perhaps TRBD2 (5 bases). Germline CDR1 is LGHNT and CDR2 is FRNRAP. V was trimmed by 0 bases and J by 3 bases, leaving 26 bases between them. The CDR3 is 20 residues long. The CDR3 sequence is CASGLVKPQKRANGEETQYF. In nucleotides, the CDR3 is TGTGCTAGTGGTTTGGTAAAACCACAAAAACGGGCTAACGGGGAAGAGACCCAGTACTTC.

The CDR3: CASSAPGALGYGYTF. The CDR3 DNA reads as TGTGCCAGCAGCGCACCAGGGGCTCTAGGCTATGGCTACACCTTC. J is TRBJ1-2 and V is TRBV9; D is perhaps TRBD1 (6 bases). In germline, CDR1 is SGDLS, CDR2 YYNGEE. The CDR3 runs to 15 residues. V gave up 3 bases and J gave up 4 bases, with 16 bases separating them.

The genes are TRBV28 and TRBJ2-7; TRBD1 matches 10 bases. Germline V gene lookup returns CDR1 MDHEN and CDR2 SYDVKM. V lost 7 bases to trimming and J lost 4 bases; unmatched junction nucleotides: 7. This CDR3 has 14 residues. The CDR3 nucleotides read TGTGCCAGCAAAACGCCGGGACAGGGGTACGAGCAGTACTTC. It codes for CASKTPGQGYEQYF.

Points on this clone: One end of the junction does not line up with germline, which may come from a read error. The chain carries TRBV13 and TRBJ2-1, with D possibly TRBD2 on 7 matching bases. The CDR3 sequence is 18 residues long. The germline V gene encodes CDR1 PRHDT and CDR2 FYEKMQ (reference sequence). The CDR3 region has the DNA TGTGCCAGCAGCATAGGGGGGGGCGGCGGGAGCTCCTACAATGAGCAGTTCTTC. It encodes CASSIGGGGGSSYNEQFF.

The rearrangement joins TRBV19 to TRBJ2-3; no firm D call. Trimming took 6 bases from V and 2 from J, leaving 12 bases between them. The CDR3 has 14 amino acids. Germline lookup yields CDR1 LNHDA and CDR2 SQIVND (reference sequence). CDR3 DNA: TGTGCCAGTAGAAAGGTCGACATCACAGATACGCAGTATTTT. Protein: CASRKVDITDTQYF.

The chain has TRBV27 and TRBJ2-5, with 11 bases aligning to TRBD2. The V gene's germline CDR1 is MNHEY and CDR2 SMNVEV (reference sequence). This CDR3 comprises 18 residues. With 0 bases clipped from V and 3 bases from J, the junction kept 9 bases outside the gene matches. The CDR3: CASSLSVALAGGKETQYF. CDR3 nucleotides: TGTGCCAGCAGTTTATCGGTGGCTCTAGCGGGGGGAAAAGAGACCCAGTACTTC.

CDR3 sequence (DNA): TGTGCCAGCAGTGAAGTCTGGCGGGAGAGCACAGATACGCAGTATTTT. It translates to CASSEVWRESTDTQYF. V is TRBV6-1 and J is TRBJ2-3; TRBD2 matches 7 bases. CDR3 size: 16 residues. V was clipped by 1 base and J by 0 bases; unmatched bases: 4. The germline gives CDR1 MNHNS, CDR2 SASEGT.

The chain combines TRBV5-1 with TRBJ2-1; D might be TRBD2 (5 bases). Between the trimmed V and J ends, which lost 4 bases and 10 bases, there was a span of 15 bases. Germline V gene lookup returns CDR1 SGHRS and CDR2 YFSETQ. This CDR3 contains 13 residues. CDR3 DNA sequence: TGCGCCAGCAGCACCCCGGTTCCGGGGGAGCAGTTCTTC. This gives the protein CASSTPVPGEQFF.

The chain employs TRBV6-1 and TRBJ1-5; TRBD1 matches 8 bases. The V gene end was trimmed by 0 bases and the J gene end by 2 bases; junction bases not matched to a gene: 15. CDR3 length equals 20 residues. Per the germline V gene, CDR1 is MNHNS and CDR2 is SASEGT. This CDR3 reads CASSEALGQGRVFGNQPQHF. CDR3 nucleotides: TGTGCCAGCAGTGAAGCCCTAGGACAGGGACGGGTTTTTGGCAATCAGCCCCAGCATTTT.

The CDR3: CASSPGLHQETQYF. The DNA for the CDR3 is TGTGCCAGCTCACCGGGACTGCACCAAGAGACCCAGTACTTC. The chain couples TRBV18 to TRBJ2-5; perhaps TRBD2 as D (6 bases). Per the germline V gene, CDR1 is KGHSH and CDR2 is LQKENI. V was shortened by 3 bases and J by 0 bases, with 8 bases between the two germline ends. The CDR3 loop spans 14 amino acids. The complete variable domain, with remaining parts taken from reference TRBV18 and TRBJ2-5, reads NAGVMQNPRHLVRRRGQEARLRCSPMKGHSHVYWYRQLPEEGLKFMVYLQKENIIDESGMPKERFSAEFPKEGPSILRIQQVVRGDSAAYFCASSPGLHQETQYFGPGTRLLVL.